This T cell receptor (beta chain) was captured in a study of response to subunit inactivated influenza vaccine. Points from the study as a whole: The study's authors posited that every seasonal influenza vaccination enlists few new T cells.

Using its own MiXCR run on the RT-PCR reads, TCRdb lists one record per CDR3 protein. The data contain approximately 520,000 distinct CDR3 sequences, about 25% of them seen just once; the ten biggest clones take up less than 2.5%. The germline gives CDR1 MNHEY, CDR2 SVGEGT. Trimming pared 7 bases from V and 0 bases from J, leaving 12 bases between. This CDR3 is built from 14 residues. This clonotype was seen more than once but under ten times. Antigen: not known. The source material was CD4+ T cells sorted from PBMCs, sampled 4 to 6 days after vaccination. This clonotype originated in a man between 50 and 59 years old who received an inactivated influenza vaccine. The rearrangement uses TRBV6-2 or TRBV6-3 and TRBJ1-1, with D perhaps matching TRBD1 (5 bases). The CDR3 nucleotides are TGTGCCAGCAATAAACTGACAGTGAACACTGAAGCTTTCTTT. This encodes CASNKLTVNTEAFF.